This is a list of T cell receptor beta chains from one sample in a study of blood T cell repertoires in COVID-19. Produced via immunoSEQ multiplex PCR; TCRdb's table is partial and in-frame only. The data contain about 400,000 clones, around nine tenths of them seen just once; the ten biggest clones take up around 4.5%. Sequenced input: peripheral blood. These receptors came from a woman aged 25 to 39 with acute or convalescent COVID-19. The CDR3 runs from the conserved cysteine through the conserved F or W. The order of the fields is D gene, clone size, V gene, J gene, CDR3 DNA, CDR3 protein. The D gene is left open where the match is weak. For some rows the clone size is stated as once, few or many, or as a class when expanded; others skip it.

>TRBD2|.|TRBV9|TRBJ2-5
TGTGCCAGCAGCGCTACGACTAGCCCTGGGGAGACCCAGTACTTC
CASSATTSPGETQYF
>.|.|TRBV7-3|TRBJ2-3
TGTGCCAGCAGCAAAAGCGGGGATACGCAGTATTTT
CASSKSGDTQYF
>TRBD2|few|TRBV27|TRBJ2-5
TGTGCCAGCCAAGAGACTAGCGGGGGCCAAGAGACCCAGTACTTC
CASQETSGGQETQYF
>.|.|TRBV10-3|TRBJ2-3
TGTGCCATCACTGAGACAGATCTGCTCAGCACAGATACGCAGTATTTT
CAITETDLLSTDTQYF
>.|.|TRBV28|TRBJ1-6
TGTGCCAGCAGTTTTAAGGACATAGCCTATAATTCACCCCTCCACTTT
CASSFKDIAYNSPLHF
>.|.|TRBV20-1|TRBJ1-1
TGCAGTGCTAGAGCCTCCACTGAAGCTTTCTTT
CSARASTEAFF
>.|.|TRBV11-3|TRBJ2-7
TGTGCCAGCAGCTTAGGCTGGTCAGGCGAGCAGTACTTC
CASSLGWSGEQYF
>TRBD2|.|TRBV3-1/TRBV3-2|TRBJ2-2
TGTGCCAGCAGCCATCGTGGGGGGGGTCCCGGGGAGCTGTTTTTT
CASSHRGGGPGELFF
>.|few|TRBV4-2|TRBJ1-1
TGTGCCAGCAGCTCACAGAGGAACACTGAAGCTTTCTTT
CASSSQRNTEAFF
>TRBD2|.|TRBV11-2|TRBJ2-7
TGTGCCAGCAGCCCGCCGGGACTAGTATACGAGCAGTACTTC
CASSPPGLVYEQYF
>.|.|TRBV10-2|TRBJ1-5
TGCGTCAGCAGTGAGTCGGCGTTGGGGACAAGTAATCAGCCCCAGCATTTT
CVSSESALGTSNQPQHF
>.|.|TRBV5-6|TRBJ1-1
TGTGCCAGCACCGTCAGGGGGAACACTGAAGCTTTCTTT
CASTVRGNTEAFF
>TRBD1|.|TRBV6-5|TRBJ1-1
TGTGCCAGCAGAGCGGAAGACAGGGGGCGAACTGAAGCTTTCTTT
CASRAEDRGRTEAFF